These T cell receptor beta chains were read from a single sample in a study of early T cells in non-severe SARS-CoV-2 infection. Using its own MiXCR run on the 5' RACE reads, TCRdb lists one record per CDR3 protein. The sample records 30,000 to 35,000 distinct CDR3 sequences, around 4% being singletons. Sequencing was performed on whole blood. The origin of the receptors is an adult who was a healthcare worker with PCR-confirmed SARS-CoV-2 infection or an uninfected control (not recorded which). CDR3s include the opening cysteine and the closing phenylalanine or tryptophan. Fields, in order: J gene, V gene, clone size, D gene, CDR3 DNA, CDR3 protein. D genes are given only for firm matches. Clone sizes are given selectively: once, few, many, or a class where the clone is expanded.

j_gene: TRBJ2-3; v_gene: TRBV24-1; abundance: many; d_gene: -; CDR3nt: TGTGCCACCAGTTTAGGATACACGGATACGCAGTATTTT; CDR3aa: CATSLGYTDTQYF
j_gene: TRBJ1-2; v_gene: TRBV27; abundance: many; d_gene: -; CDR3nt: TGTGCCAGCAAGATCGACAGGAGGTATGGGTATGGCTACACCTTC; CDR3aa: CASKIDRRYGYGYTF
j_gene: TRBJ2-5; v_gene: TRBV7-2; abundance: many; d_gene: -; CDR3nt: TGTGCCAGCTCCGGCCCTGAAGAGACCCAGTACTTC; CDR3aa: CASSGPEETQYF
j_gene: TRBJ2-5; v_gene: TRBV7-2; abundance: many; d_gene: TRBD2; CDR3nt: TGTGCCAGCAGCTTAGGGAGCGGGGGTCAGACCCAGTACTTC; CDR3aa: CASSLGSGGQTQYF
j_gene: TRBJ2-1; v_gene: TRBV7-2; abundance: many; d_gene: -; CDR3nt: TGTGCCAGCAGCTTAGGCCAGATAAATGAGCAGTTCTTC; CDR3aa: CASSLGQINEQFF
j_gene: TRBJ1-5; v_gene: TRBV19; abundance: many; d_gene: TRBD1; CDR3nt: TGTGCCAGTAGGATCCAGGGGGCTCGAAATCAGCCCCAGCATTTT; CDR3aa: CASRIQGARNQPQHF
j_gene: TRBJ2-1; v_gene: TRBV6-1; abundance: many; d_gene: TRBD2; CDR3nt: TGTGCCAGCAGTGATAGCGGGAGGTTTCAGGAGCAGTTCTTC; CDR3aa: CASSDSGRFQEQFF
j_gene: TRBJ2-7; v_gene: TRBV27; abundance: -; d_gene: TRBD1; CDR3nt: TGTGCCAGCAGTTTGCAACAGGGGAGCTCCTACGAGCAGTACTTC; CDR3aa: CASSLQQGSSYEQYF
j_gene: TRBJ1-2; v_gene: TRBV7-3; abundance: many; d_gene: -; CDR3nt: TGTGCCAGCAGCTTCCAGGATTCTAACTATGGCTACACCTTC; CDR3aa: CASSFQDSNYGYTF
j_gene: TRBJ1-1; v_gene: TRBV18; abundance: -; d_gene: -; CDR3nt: TGTGCCAGCTCACCGTTCAACAGGGAAGGTGCTGAAGCTTTCTTT; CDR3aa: CASSPFNREGAEAFF
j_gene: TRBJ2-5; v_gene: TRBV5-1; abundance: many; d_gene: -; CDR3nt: TGCGCCAGCAGCTTCCAGGCGGGCGCTCCCCAAGAGACCCAGTACTTC; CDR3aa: CASSFQAGAPQETQYF
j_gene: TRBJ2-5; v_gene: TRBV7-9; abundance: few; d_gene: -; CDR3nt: TGTGCCAGCAGCTTGACGGGGACCCAGTACTTC; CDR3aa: CASSLTGTQYF
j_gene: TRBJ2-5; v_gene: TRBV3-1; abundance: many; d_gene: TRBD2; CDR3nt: TGTGCCAGCAGCCGATCCCAGACTAGCGGGGTGAGAGAGACCCAGTACTTC; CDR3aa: CASSRSQTSGVRETQYF
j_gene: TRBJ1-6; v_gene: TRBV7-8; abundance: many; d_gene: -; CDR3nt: TGTGCCAGCAGCTTAGGTTTCACGTCACCTTCACCCCTCCACTTT; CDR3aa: CASSLGFTSPSPLHF
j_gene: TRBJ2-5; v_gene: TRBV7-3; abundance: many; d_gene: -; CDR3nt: TGTGCCAGCAGCTTAAATGGGGTTTTAGAGACCCAGTACTTC; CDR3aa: CASSLNGVLETQYF
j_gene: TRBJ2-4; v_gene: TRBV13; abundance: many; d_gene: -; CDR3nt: TGTGCCAGCAGCTTAGGCAAAAACATTCAGTACTTC; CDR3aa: CASSLGKNIQYF
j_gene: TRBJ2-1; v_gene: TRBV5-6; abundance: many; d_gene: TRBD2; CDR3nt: TGTGCCAGCAGCCCGAAGGAGCGGGGGGGCAATGAGCAGTTCTTC; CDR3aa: CASSPKERGGNEQFF
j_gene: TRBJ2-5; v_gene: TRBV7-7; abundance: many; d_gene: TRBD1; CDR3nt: TGTGCCAGCAGCTTAGAGGCAGGGGGCGCAAAGACCCAGTACTTC; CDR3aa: CASSLEAGGAKTQYF
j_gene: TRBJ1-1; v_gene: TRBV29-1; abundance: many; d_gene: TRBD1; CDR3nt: TGCAGCGTACCGGGACAGGGGGGCACTGAAGCTTTCTTT; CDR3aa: CSVPGQGGTEAFF
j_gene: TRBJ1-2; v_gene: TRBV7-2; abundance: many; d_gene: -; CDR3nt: TGTGCCAGCAGTACGGCCCCCGTTCTCGGCTATGGCTACACCTTC; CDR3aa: CASSTAPVLGYGYTF
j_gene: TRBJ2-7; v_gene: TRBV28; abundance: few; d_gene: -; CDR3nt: TGTGCCAGCAGCTCGGACAGCTCCTACGAGCAGTACTTC; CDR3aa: CASSSDSSYEQYF
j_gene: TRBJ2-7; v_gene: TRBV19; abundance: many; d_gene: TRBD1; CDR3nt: TGTGCCAGTAGTATGGTTTCCAGGGGGCCCTACGAGCAGTACTTC; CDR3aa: CASSMVSRGPYEQYF
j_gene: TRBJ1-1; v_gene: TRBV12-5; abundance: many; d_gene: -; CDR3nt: TGTGCTAGTGGTTTGGTGCAGGGGTTCACTGAAGCTTTCTTT; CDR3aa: CASGLVQGFTEAFF
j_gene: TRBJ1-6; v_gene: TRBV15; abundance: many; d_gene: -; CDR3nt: TGTGCCACCAGCAGAGTTGCCAGGGACTATTCACCCCTCCACTTT; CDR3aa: CATSRVARDYSPLHF
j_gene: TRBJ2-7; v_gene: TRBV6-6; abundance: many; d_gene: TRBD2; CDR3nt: TGTGCCAGCAGTCTCAACGGACTAGTTGGGGCCTACGAGCAGTACTTC; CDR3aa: CASSLNGLVGAYEQYF
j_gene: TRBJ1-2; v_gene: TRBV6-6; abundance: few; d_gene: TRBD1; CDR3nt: TGTGCCAGCAGTCTACATGTCAGGGGGGATGGCTACACCTTC; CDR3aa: CASSLHVRGDGYTF
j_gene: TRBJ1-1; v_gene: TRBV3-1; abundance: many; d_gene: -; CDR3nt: TGTGCCAGCAGCCAATCCACGAACACTGAAGCTTTCTTT; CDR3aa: CASSQSTNTEAFF
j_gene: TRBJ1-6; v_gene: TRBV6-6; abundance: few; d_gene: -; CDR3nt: TGTGCCAGCAGTTACTCAGGGGCAGGGAACAATTCACCCCTCCACTTT; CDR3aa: CASSYSGAGNNSPLHF
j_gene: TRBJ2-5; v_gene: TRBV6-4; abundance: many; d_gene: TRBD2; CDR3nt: TGTGCCAGAGATAGCGGGAGCGTTCATCCGCAAGAGACCCAGTACTTC; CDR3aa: CARDSGSVHPQETQYF
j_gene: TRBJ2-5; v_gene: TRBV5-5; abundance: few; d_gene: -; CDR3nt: TGTGCCAGCAGCCCTGTGGGGATTGGTACGGAGACCCAGTACTTC; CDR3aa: CASSPVGIGTETQYF
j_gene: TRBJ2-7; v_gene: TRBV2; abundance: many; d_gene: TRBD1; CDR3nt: TGTGCCAGCAGTGCCCCAACAGGGGGATCAAGCGAGCAGTACTTC; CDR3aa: CASSAPTGGSSEQYF
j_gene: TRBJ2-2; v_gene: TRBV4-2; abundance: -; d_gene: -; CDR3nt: TGTGCCAGCAGCCAAGGACCCCTAAAGGAGCTGTTTTTT; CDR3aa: CASSQGPLKELFF
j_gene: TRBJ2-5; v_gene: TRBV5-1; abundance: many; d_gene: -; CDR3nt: TGCGCCAGCAGCTTGGCTGGCGGTCAAGAGACCCAGTACTTC; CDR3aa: CASSLAGGQETQYF
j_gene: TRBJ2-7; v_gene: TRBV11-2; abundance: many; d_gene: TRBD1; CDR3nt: TGTGCCAGCAGCCGGGACAGGGTCTCCTACGAGCAGTACTTC; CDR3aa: CASSRDRVSYEQYF
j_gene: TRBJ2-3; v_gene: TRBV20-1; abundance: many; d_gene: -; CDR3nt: TGCAGTGCTGGCCCGGGACTGGCCCTTGGCACAGATACGCAGTATTTT; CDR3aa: CSAGPGLALGTDTQYF
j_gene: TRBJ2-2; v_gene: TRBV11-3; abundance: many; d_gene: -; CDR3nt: TGTGCCAGCAGCTTAGTTGGAGGGGCCGTCGGGGAGCTGTTTTTT; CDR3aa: CASSLVGGAVGELFF
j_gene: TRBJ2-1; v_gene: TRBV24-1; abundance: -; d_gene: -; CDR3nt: TGTGCCACCAGTGATTGGGGGGTAGGGGAGCAGTTCTTC; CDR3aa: CATSDWGVGEQFF
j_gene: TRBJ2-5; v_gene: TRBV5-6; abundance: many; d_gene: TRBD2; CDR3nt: TGTGCCAGCAGCTTGGGACTAGCGGGGACCCAAGAGACCCAGTACTTC; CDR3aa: CASSLGLAGTQETQYF
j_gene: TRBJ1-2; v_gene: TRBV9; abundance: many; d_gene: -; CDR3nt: TGTGCCAGCAGCGTAGATGGTCGGAAGGGCGATGGCTACACCTTC; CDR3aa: CASSVDGRKGDGYTF
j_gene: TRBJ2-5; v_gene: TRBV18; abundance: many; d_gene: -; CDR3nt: TGTGCCAGCTCACCACAGAGTAAACAAGAGACCCAGTACTTC; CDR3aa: CASSPQSKQETQYF
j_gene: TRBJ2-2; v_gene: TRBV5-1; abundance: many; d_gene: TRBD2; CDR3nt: TGCGCCAGCAGCTTAAGAGCGGGAGGGCCGAACGGGGAGCTGTTTTTT; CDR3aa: CASSLRAGGPNGELFF